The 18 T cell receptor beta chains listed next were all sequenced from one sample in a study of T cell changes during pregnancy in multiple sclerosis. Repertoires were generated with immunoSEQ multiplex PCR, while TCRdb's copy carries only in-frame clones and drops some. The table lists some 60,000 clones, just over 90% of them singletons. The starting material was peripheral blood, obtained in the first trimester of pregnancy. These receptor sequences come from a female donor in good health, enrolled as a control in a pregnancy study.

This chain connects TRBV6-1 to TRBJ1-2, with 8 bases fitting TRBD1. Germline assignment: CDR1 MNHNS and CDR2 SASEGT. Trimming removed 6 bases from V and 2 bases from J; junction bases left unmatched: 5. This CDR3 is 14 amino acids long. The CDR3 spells CASSAGQVNYGYTF. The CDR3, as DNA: TGTGCCAGCAGCGCGGGACAGGTAAACTATGGCTACACCTTC.

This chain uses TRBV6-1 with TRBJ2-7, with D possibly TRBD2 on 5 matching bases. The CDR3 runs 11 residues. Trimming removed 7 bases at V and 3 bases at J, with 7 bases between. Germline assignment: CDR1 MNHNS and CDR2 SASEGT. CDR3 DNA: TGTGCCAGCATCGGGGTCTACGAGCAGTACTTC. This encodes CASIGVYEQYF.

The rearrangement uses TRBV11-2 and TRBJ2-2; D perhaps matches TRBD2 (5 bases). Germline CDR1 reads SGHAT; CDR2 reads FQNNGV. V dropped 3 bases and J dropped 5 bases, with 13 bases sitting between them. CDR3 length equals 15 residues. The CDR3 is CASSFGLRGTGELFF. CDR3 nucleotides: TGTGCCAGCAGCTTTGGACTCCGAGGGACCGGGGAGCTGTTTTTT. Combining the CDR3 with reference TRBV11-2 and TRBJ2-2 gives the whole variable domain EAGVAQSPRYKIIEKRQSVAFWCNPISGHATLYWYQQILGQGPKLLIQFQNNGVVDDSQLPKDRFSAERLKGVDSTLKIQPAKLEDSAVYLCASSFGLRGTGELFFGEGSRLTVL.

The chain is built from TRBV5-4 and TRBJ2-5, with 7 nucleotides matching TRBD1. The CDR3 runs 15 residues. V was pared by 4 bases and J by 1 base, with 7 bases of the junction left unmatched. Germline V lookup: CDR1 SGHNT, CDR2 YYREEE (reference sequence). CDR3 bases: TGTGCCAGCAGCCATTCACAGGGGTCCCAAGAGACCCAGTACTTC. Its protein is CASSHSQGSQETQYF. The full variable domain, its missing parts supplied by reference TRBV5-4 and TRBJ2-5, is ETGVTQSPTHLIKTRGQQVTLRCSSQSGHNTVSWYQQALGQGPQFIFQYYREEENGRGNFPPRFSGLQFPNYSSELNVNALELDDSALYLCASSHSQGSQETQYFGPGTRLLVL.

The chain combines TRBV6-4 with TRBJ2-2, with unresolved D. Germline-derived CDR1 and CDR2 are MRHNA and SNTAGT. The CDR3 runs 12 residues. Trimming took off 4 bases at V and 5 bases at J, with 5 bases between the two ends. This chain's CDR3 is CASSGLTGELFF. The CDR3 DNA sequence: TGTGCCAGCAGTGGGCTGACCGGGGAGCTGTTTTTT.

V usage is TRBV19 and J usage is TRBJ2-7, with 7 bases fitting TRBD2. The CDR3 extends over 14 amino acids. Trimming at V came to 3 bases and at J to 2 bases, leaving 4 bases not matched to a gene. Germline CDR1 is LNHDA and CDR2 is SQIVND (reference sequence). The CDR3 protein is CASSIPGGTYEQYF. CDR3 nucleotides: TGTGCCAGTAGTATTCCCGGGGGGACCTACGAGCAGTACTTC.

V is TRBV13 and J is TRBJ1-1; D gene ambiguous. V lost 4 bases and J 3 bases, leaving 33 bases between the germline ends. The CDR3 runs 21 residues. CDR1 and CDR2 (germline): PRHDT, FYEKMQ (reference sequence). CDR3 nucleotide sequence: TGTGCCAGCAGCTGGTACCCCCCTAAATGGACGGCGGGGTTTGTTGACACTGAAGCTTTCTTT. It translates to CASSWYPPKWTAGFVDTEAFF. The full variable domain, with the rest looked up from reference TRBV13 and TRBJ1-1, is AAGVIQSPRHLIKEKRETATLKCYPIPRHDTVYWYQQGPGQDPQFLISFYEKMQSDKGSIPDRFSAQQFSDYHSELNMSSLELGDSALYFCASSWYPPKWTAGFVDTEAFFGQGTRLTVV.

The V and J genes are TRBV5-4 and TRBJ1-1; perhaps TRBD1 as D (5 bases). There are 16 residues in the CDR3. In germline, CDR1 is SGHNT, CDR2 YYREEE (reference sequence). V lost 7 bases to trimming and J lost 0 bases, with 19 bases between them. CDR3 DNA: TGTGCCAGCGGGGCAGGCGCCACCTCCATGAACACTGAAGCTTTCTTT. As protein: CASGAGATSMNTEAFF.

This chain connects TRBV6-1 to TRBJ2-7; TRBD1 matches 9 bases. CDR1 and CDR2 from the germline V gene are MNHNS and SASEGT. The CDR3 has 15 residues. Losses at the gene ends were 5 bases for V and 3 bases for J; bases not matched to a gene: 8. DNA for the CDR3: TGTGCCAGCAGTTCCGGGACAGGGTCCGTCTACGAGCAGTACTTC. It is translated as CASSSGTGSVYEQYF.

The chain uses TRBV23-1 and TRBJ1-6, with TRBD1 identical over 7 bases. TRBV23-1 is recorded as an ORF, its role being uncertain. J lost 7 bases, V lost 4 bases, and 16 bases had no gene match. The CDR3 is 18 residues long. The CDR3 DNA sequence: TGCGCCAGCAGTCGGCCACTCGGGAGATTACAGGGGAATTCACCCCTCCACTTT. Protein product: CASSRPLGRLQGNSPLHF.

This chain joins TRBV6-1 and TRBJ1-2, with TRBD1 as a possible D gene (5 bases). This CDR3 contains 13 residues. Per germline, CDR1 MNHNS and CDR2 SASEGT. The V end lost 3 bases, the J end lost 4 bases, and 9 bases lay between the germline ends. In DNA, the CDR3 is TGTGCCAGCAGTGACTCCGGGGGCTATGGCTACACCTTC. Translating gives CASSDSGGYGYTF.

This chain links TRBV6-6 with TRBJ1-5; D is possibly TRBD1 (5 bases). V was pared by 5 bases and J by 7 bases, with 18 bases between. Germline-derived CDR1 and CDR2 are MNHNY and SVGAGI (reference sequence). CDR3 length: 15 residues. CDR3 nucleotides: TGTGCCAGCAGTCGGCCGGAAGGGGCGGAGCAGCCCCAGCATTTT. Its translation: CASSRPEGAEQPQHF.

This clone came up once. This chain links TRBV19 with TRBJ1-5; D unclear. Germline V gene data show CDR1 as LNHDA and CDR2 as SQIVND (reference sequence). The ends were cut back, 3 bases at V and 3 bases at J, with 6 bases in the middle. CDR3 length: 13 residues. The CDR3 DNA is TGTGCCAGTAGTATCCAGATCAATCAGCCCCAGCATTTT. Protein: CASSIQINQPQHF.

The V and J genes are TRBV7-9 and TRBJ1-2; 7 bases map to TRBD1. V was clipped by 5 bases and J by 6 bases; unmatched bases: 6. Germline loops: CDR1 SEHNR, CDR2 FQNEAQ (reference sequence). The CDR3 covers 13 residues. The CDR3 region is CASSPLTGNGYTF. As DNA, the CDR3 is TGTGCCAGCAGCCCATTGACAGGGAATGGCTACACCTTC.

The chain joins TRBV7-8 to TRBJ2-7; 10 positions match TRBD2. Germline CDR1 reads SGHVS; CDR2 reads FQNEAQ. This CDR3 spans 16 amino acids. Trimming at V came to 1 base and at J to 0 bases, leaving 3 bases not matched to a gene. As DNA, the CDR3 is TGTGCCAGCAGCTTAGGGACTAGCGGTACCTCCTACGAGCAGTACTTC. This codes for CASSLGTSGTSYEQYF.

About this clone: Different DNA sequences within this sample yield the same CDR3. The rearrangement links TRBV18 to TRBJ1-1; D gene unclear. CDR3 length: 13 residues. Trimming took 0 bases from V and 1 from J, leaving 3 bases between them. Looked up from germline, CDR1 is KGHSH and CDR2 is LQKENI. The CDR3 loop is CASSPPGNTEAFF. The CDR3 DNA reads TGTGCCAGCTCACCACCCGGGAACACTGAAGCTTTCTTT.

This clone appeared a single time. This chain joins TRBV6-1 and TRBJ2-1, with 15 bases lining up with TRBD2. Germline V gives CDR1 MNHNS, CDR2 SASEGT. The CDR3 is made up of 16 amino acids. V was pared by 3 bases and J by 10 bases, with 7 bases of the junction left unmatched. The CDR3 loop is CASSDWTSGGVREQFF. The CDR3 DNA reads TGTGCCAGCAGTGACTGGACTAGCGGGGGGGTGAGAGAGCAGTTCTTC.

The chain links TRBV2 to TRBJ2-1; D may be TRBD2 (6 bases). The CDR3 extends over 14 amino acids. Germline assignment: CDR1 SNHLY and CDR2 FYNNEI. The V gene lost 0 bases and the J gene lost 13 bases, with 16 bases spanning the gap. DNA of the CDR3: TGTGCCAGCAGTGAAGCGCGGGCCGGGGGTAGACAGTTCTTC. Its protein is CASSEARAGGRQFF.